The 29 T cell receptor beta chains below all came from one sample that was sequenced in a study of blood T cell repertoires in COVID-19. Sequenced by immunoSEQ multiplex PCR; TCRdb stores in-frame clones only, minus some. The sample shows fewer than 80,000 clones, roughly 86% of them seen only once. Sequenced material: peripheral blood. The receptors stem from a man in his 70s with acute or convalescent COVID-19.

The chain combines TRBV5-1 with TRBJ2-1; tentatively, D is TRBD2 (6 bases). The length of the CDR3 is 15 residues. Germline CDR1 and CDR2: SGHRS and YFSETQ. Trimming removed 0 bases at V and 6 bases at J, with 13 bases between. CDR3 region: CASSLAGGDRNEQFF. CDR3 nucleotide sequence: TGCGCCAGCAGCTTGGCCGGAGGGGACCGCAATGAGCAGTTCTTC.

The V call is TRBV11-1, the J call TRBJ2-1; 10 nucleotides match TRBD2. From germline, CDR1 is SGHAT and CDR2 FQDESV (reference sequence). J lost 9 bases, V lost 7 bases, and 12 bases had no gene match. CDR3 length: 15 residues. In DNA form, the CDR3 reads TGTGCCAGCACCATTAGAGCGGGGGGGCCCAGTGAGCAGTTCTTC. This sequence encodes CASTIRAGGPSEQFF.

The chain employs TRBV7-9 and TRBJ1-3; D is unresolved. This CDR3 spans 15 amino acids. Deletions cut 9 bases from V and 0 bases from J, with 15 bases between. CDR1 and CDR2 from the germline V gene are SEHNR and FQNEAQ (reference sequence). The CDR3 region is CASSYAPPSGNTIYF. CDR3 nucleotide sequence: TGTGCCAGTTCGTACGCGCCTCCCTCTGGAAACACCATATATTTT.

This chain links TRBV2 with TRBJ1-2; 7 positions agree with TRBD1. Per germline, CDR1 SNHLY and CDR2 FYNNEI. The length of the CDR3 is 15 residues. V shed 2 bases and J 6 bases; nucleotides not matched to a gene: 9. This CDR3 is CASSESRGHFDGYTF. The CDR3 nucleotides read TGTGCCAGCAGTGAATCTAGGGGGCACTTCGATGGCTACACCTTC.

The chain is built from TRBV10-2 and TRBJ2-1; 8 positions agree with TRBD1. CDR1 is WSHSY and CDR2 is SAAADI in the germline V gene. The CDR3 covers 12 residues. V trimming: 4 bases; J trimming: 16 bases; junction bases outside the gene matches: 9. Written as DNA, the CDR3 is TGCGCCAGCAGTGTCGCGGACAGGGCGTTATTCTTC. Protein sequence: CASSVADRALFF.

The chain combines TRBV19 with TRBJ1-2; 7 bases line up with TRBD1. Germline CDR1 is LNHDA and CDR2 is SQIVND (reference sequence). Trimming took 6 bases from V and 7 from J; bases not matched to a gene: 23. This CDR3 spans 18 amino acids. The CDR3 nucleotides read TGTGCCAGTAGATTTCATCCGACAGGGATCGCGTCGGGTAGTGGCTACACCTTC. It specifies CASRFHPTGIASGSGYTF.

The V call is TRBV5-4, the J call TRBJ2-7; the match to TRBD2 covers 7 bases. CDR3 length: 16 amino acids. The V and J ends lost 0 bases and 3 bases, in that order; junction bases with no gene match: 9. In germline, CDR1 is SGHNT, CDR2 YYREEE (reference sequence). CDR3 DNA sequence: TGTGCCAGCAGCTTGGGCGGCGGCGGGGGTGTCTACGAGCAGTACTTC. It codes for CASSLGGGGGVYEQYF.

V and J are TRBV5-1 and TRBJ1-1, with D possibly matching TRBD1 (6 bases). V was trimmed by 4 bases and J by 3 bases, leaving 13 bases between them. CDR1 SGHRS and CDR2 YFSETQ come from the germline V gene. This CDR3 is 14 amino acids long. The DNA of the CDR3 is TGCGCCAGCAGCCCGCGGACAGCCGACACTGAAGCTTTCTTT. It yields the protein CASSPRTADTEAFF.

This chain connects TRBV19 to TRBJ2-1, with a possible D match to TRBD2 (5 bases). Between the trimmed V and J ends, which lost 1 base and 9 bases, there was a span of 22 bases. This CDR3 has 17 residues. Germline CDR1 reads LNHDA; CDR2 reads SQIVND (reference sequence). Here the CDR3 DNA reads TGTGCCAGTAGTATAGTAACGGGAAGGATGATTGGTGGTGAGCAGTTCTTC. Protein product: CASSIVTGRMIGGEQFF.

The chain combines TRBV27 with TRBJ2-1; tentative D call: TRBD2 (5 bases). This CDR3 comprises 16 residues. CDR1 is MNHEY and CDR2 is SMNVEV in the germline V gene (reference sequence). Trimming pared 2 bases from V and 0 bases from J, leaving 11 bases between. DNA for the CDR3: TGTGCCAGCAGTTTAGGCGGGCTTCTCTCCTACAATGAGCAGTTCTTC. It specifies CASSLGGLLSYNEQFF.

The rearrangement links TRBV18 to TRBJ2-7; tentative D call: TRBD2 (7 bases). V was shortened by 3 bases and J by 2 bases, with 14 bases between the two germline ends. CDR1 KGHSH and CDR2 LQKENI come from the germline V gene. The CDR3 covers 15 residues. CDR3 sequence reads: CASSPRGAGPYEQYF. CDR3 nucleotides: TGTGCCAGCTCACCCCGGGGGGCAGGACCCTACGAGCAGTACTTC.

The J gene is TRBJ2-2, the V gene TRBV2; D is undetermined. This CDR3 is 12 amino acids long. V was cut by 5 bases and J by 6 bases, with 7 bases left in between. Germline values: CDR1 SNHLY, CDR2 FYNNEI. CDR3 region: CASSLLSGELFF. The CDR3 DNA reads TGTGCCAGCAGTCTGTTGTCCGGGGAGCTGTTTTTT.

This clone has just one count. The rearrangement joins TRBV18 to TRBJ1-5; the D is unclear. Trimming took 3 bases from V and 0 from J, leaving 9 bases between them. Germline assignment: CDR1 KGHSH and CDR2 LQKENI. This CDR3 is built from 15 residues. The CDR3 loop reads CASSPMAVSNQPQHF. The CDR3 region has the DNA TGTGCCAGCTCACCCATGGCAGTTAGCAATCAGCCCCAGCATTTT.

The chain joins TRBV18 to TRBJ1-2; possible D gene TRBD1, 6 bases. The V gene lost 3 bases and the J gene lost 13 bases, with 24 bases spanning the gap. The CDR3 runs 15 residues. The V gene's germline CDR1 is KGHSH and CDR2 LQKENI. Here the CDR3 reads CASSPTPPGHGQFTF. The CDR3 nucleotides read TGTGCCAGCTCACCTACACCGCCGGGACACGGGCAGTTCACCTTC.

This chain connects TRBV7-2 to TRBJ2-7, with TRBD1 matching over 12 bases. Germline assignment: CDR1 SGHTA and CDR2 FQGNSA. The CDR3 contains 16 residues. V lost 2 bases, J lost 4 bases, and 6 bases stayed unmatched. The CDR3 loop is CASSLWDRGREYEQYF. The CDR3 region has the DNA TGTGCCAGCAGCTTATGGGACAGGGGGCGCGAGTACGAGCAGTACTTC.

The rearrangement links TRBV11-3 to TRBJ2-3; 11 nucleotides match TRBD2. The CDR3 sequence is 17 residues long. J lost 2 bases, V lost 5 bases, and 9 bases had no gene match. Germline V gives CDR1 SGHNT, CDR2 YENEEA. CDR3 in amino acids: CASSPGRTSGFTDTQYF. The CDR3 coding sequence is TGTGCCAGCAGCCCCGGACGGACTAGCGGGTTCACAGATACGCAGTATTTT.

The chain carries TRBV4-1 and TRBJ2-7; no definite D call. Trimming removed 8 bases at V and 9 bases at J, with 14 bases between. The V gene's germline CDR1 is MGHRA and CDR2 YSYEKL. The CDR3 extends over 11 amino acids. CDR3 sequence: CASQTGFGQYF. Here the CDR3 DNA reads TGCGCCAGCCAAACCGGGTTCGGGCAGTACTTC.

V is TRBV5-1 and J is TRBJ2-7, with D unclear. The CDR3 sequence is 12 residues long. Germline values: CDR1 SGHRS, CDR2 YFSETQ. Between the trimmed V and J ends, which lost 0 bases and 4 bases, there was a span of 5 bases. The CDR3 DNA sequence: TGCGCCAGCAGCTTGGGCCTATACGAGCAGTACTTC. Protein product: CASSLGLYEQYF.

This chain connects TRBV30 to TRBJ2-7; 7 nucleotides align to TRBD1. The germline gives CDR1 GTSNPN, CDR2 SVGIG (reference sequence). Trimming cost V 2 bases and J 1 base; bases outside gene matches: 11. CDR3 length: 16 amino acids. CDR3 region: CAWSPYDRAYSYEQYF. The CDR3, as DNA: TGTGCCTGGAGTCCCTATGACAGGGCATATTCCTACGAGCAGTACTTC.

The chain has TRBV28 and TRBJ1-5, with a possible D match to TRBD1 (5 bases). Per the germline V gene, CDR1 is MDHEN and CDR2 is SYDVKM. V lost 8 bases, J lost 4 bases, and 21 bases lay in between. The CDR3 spans 16 residues. DNA for the CDR3: TGTGCCAGCTCTACCCCCCATCAGGGAATGAATCAGCCCCAGCATTTT. Encoded protein: CASSTPHQGMNQPQHF. Full variable domain (rest looked up from reference TRBV28 and TRBJ1-5): DVKVTQSSRYLVKRTGEKVFLECVQDMDHENMFWYRQDPGLGLRLIYFSYDVKMKEKGDIPEGYSVSREKKERFSLILESASTNQTSMYLCASSTPHQGMNQPQHFGDGTRLSIL.

This clone was recorded a few times. The chain employs TRBV4-1 and TRBJ2-7; the match to TRBD1 covers 9 bases. This CDR3 spans 16 amino acids. J was trimmed by 1 base and V by 2 bases; bases with no gene match: 6. From germline, CDR1 is MGHRA and CDR2 YSYEKL. The CDR3 sequence is CASSQTGTGTSYEQYF. The DNA for the CDR3 is TGCGCCAGCAGCCAAACCGGGACAGGGACATCCTACGAGCAGTACTTC.

This chain uses TRBV24-1 with TRBJ1-5, with D uncertain. V was trimmed by 5 bases and J by 5 bases, leaving 12 bases between them. The germline CDR1 and CDR2 sequences are KGHDR and SFDVKD. The CDR3 has 14 residues. CDR3 in DNA: TGTGCCACCAGTGCGCCCGGTCGCTATCAGCCCCAGCATTTT. Encoded protein: CATSAPGRYQPQHF.

In DNA, the CDR3 is TGCGCCAGCAGCCAAGATGGTTGGAGGGGTGACAATCAGCCCCAGCATTTT. Protein sequence: CASSQDGWRGDNQPQHF. The rearrangement joins TRBV4-1 to TRBJ1-5; maybe TRBD1 (5 bases). CDR1 MGHRA and CDR2 YSYEKL come from the germline V gene. The CDR3 spans 17 residues. Deletions cut 0 bases from V and 3 bases from J, with 15 bases between.

This clone has a single count. The V call is TRBV10-1, the J call TRBJ1-1; 9 nucleotides align to TRBD1. Germline V gives CDR1 WNHNN, CDR2 SYGVQD (reference sequence). This CDR3 contains 13 residues. V trimming: 9 bases; J trimming: 1 base; junction bases outside the gene matches: 3. CDR3 region: CASTDRGNTEAFF. The CDR3 DNA follows: TGCGCCAGTACGGACAGGGGGAACACTGAAGCTTTCTTT.

The rearrangement links TRBV13 to TRBJ2-4; the D gene is possibly TRBD1 (6 bases). V shed 2 bases and J shed 6 bases, with 11 bases lying between them. Looked up from germline, CDR1 is PRHDT and CDR2 is FYEKMQ (reference sequence). The CDR3 runs 14 residues. The chain's CDR3 is CASSLKGHLNIQYF. The CDR3 nucleotides read TGTGCCAGCAGCTTAAAGGGACACCTAAACATTCAGTACTTC.

The V call is TRBV9, the J call TRBJ2-1, with 9 bases matching TRBD2. Trimming took 2 bases from V and 4 from J; bases not matched to a gene: 4. The CDR3 sequence is 15 residues long. Germline V lookup: CDR1 SGDLS, CDR2 YYNGEE. CDR3 nucleotides: TGTGCCAGCAGCGTCCTAGCGGGGCCGTACAATGAGCAGTTCTTC. Its protein is CASSVLAGPYNEQFF.

This chain links TRBV6-5 with TRBJ2-2, with 9 bases identical to TRBD2. The trim removed 6 bases at V and 0 bases at J, leaving 2 bases unmatched. The CDR3 has 15 amino acids. CDR1 and CDR2 (germline): MNHEY, SVGAGI. The chain's CDR3 is CASRLAGTNTGELFF. CDR3 nucleotide sequence: TGTGCCAGCAGACTAGCGGGTACGAACACCGGGGAGCTGTTTTTT.

The V and J genes are TRBV15 and TRBJ1-4; D unclear. Germline lookup yields CDR1 LNHNV and CDR2 YYDKDF (reference sequence). The CDR3 runs to 15 residues. The V end was cut by 0 bases, the J end by 6 bases, with 11 bases between. Here the CDR3 reads CATSRDAGRDEKLFF. The CDR3 nucleotides read TGTGCCACCAGCAGAGATGCCGGGAGGGATGAAAAACTGTTTTTT.

The rearrangement joins TRBV10-3 to TRBJ1-1, with 8 bases aligning to TRBD1. CDR1 is ENHRY, CDR2 SYGVKD, per germline. This CDR3 has 13 amino acids. V shed 6 bases and J 1 base; nucleotides not matched to a gene: 1. DNA of the CDR3: TGTGCCATCAGCGGGACAGGGAACACTGAAGCTTTCTTT. Residues: CAISGTGNTEAFF.